What follows is one TCR beta chain and its context. TCRdb keeps only in-frame clones here, not all; method: immunoSEQ multiplex PCR. The sample gives 250,000 or so clones, roughly 87% of which show up once; roughly 3% is in the top ten. This specimen comes from a study of Ad26.COV2.S vaccination and SARS-CoV-2 variants. Treatment reported: 15 to 20 received Ad26.COV2.S at low or high dose, single or two shots; about 5 received placebo; per-sample allocation not given. On day 63 after the first injection, vaccine and placebo recipients gave samples. The CDR3 loop spans 13 amino acids. Germline loops: CDR1 SGHNT, CDR2 YYREEE (reference sequence). Trimming cost V 4 bases and J 1 base, with 8 bases left between them.

The chain employs TRBV5-4 and TRBJ1-1; possible D gene TRBD1, 6 bases. Material: peripheral blood, obtained in a trial of Ad26.COV2.S vaccine versus placebo. The source is a person aged 18-60 years who received the Ad26.COV2.S COVID-19 vaccine or a placebo. The CDR3 protein is CASSGRGNTEAFF. The CDR3 DNA sequence: TGTGCCAGCAGCGGCAGGGGGAACACTGAAGCTTTCTTT.